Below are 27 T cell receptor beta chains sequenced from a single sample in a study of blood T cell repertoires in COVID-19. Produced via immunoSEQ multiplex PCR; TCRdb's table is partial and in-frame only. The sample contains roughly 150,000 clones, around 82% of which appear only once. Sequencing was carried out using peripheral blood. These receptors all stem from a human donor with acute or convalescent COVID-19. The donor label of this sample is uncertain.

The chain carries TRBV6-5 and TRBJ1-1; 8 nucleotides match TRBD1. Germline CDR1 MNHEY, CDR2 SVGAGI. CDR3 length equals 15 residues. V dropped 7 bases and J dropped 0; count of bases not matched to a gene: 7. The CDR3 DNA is TGTGCCAGCACCCAGGACAGGGAGGTGAACACTGAAGCTTTCTTT. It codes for CASTQDREVNTEAFF.

The CDR3 DNA reads TGTGCCACCCTAGTGGGCGGGAATGAAAAACTGTTTTTT. This sequence encodes CATLVGGNEKLFF. The chain uses TRBV6-5 and TRBJ1-4; D uncertain. CDR3 length: 13 residues. Germline CDR1 and CDR2: MNHEY and SVGAGI. V was cut by 10 bases and J by 5 bases, with 14 bases left in between.

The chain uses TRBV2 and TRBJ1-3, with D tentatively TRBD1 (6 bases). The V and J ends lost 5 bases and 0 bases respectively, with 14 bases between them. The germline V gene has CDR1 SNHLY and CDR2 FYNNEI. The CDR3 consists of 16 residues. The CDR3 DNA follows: TGTGCCAGCAGTCTACCGGACAGTCTCTCTGGAAACACCATATATTTT. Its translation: CASSLPDSLSGNTIYF.

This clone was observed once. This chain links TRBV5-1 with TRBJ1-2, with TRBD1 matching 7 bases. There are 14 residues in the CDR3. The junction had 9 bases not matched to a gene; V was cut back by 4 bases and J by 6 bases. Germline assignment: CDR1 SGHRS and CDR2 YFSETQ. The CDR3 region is CASSPEDRRDGYTF. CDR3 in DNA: TGCGCCAGCAGCCCGGAGGACAGGAGGGATGGCTACACCTTC.

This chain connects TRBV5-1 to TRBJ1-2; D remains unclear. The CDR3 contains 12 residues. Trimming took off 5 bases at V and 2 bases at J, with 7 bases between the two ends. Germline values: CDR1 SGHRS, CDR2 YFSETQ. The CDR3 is CASSGENYGYTF. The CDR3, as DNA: TGCGCCAGCAGTGGAGAAAACTATGGCTACACCTTC.

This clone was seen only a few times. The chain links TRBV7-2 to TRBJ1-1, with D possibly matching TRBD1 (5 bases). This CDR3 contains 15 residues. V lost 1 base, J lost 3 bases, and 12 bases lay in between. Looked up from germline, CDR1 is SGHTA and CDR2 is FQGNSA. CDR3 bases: TGTGCCAGCAGCTTAGACCCAGGGTCGGACACTGAAGCTTTCTTT. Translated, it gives CASSLDPGSDTEAFF. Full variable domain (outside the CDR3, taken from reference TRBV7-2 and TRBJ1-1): GAGVSQSPSNKVTEKGKDVELRCDPISGHTALYWYRQSLGQGLEFLIYFQGNSAPDKSGLPSDRFSAERTGGSVSTLTIQRTQQEDSAVYLCASSLDPGSDTEAFFGQGTRLTVV.

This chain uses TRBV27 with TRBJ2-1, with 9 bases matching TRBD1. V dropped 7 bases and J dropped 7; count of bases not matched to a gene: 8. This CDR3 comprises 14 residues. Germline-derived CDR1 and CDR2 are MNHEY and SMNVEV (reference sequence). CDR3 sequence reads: CASTDRGKINEQFF. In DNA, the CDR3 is TGTGCCAGCACAGACAGGGGGAAAATAAATGAGCAGTTCTTC.

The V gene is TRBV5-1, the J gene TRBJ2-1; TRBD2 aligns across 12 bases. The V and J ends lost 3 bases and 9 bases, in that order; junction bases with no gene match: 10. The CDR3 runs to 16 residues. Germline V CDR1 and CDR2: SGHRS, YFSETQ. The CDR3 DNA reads TGCGCCAGCAGCTACAGACTAGCGGGGGAGGACGGTGAGCAGTTCTTC. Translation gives CASSYRLAGEDGEQFF.

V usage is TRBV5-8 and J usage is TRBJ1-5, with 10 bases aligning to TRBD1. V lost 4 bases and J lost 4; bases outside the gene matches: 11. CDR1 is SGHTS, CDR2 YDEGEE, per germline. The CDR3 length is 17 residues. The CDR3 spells CASSPHGRTGGNQPQHF. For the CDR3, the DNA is TGTGCCAGCAGCCCCCACGGGAGGACAGGGGGAAATCAGCCCCAGCATTTT.

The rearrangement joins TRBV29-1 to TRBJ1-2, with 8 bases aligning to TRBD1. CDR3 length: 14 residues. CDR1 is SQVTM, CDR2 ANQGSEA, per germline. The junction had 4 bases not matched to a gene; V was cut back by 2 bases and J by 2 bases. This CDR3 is CSVEWTGRNYGYTF. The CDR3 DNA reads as TGCAGCGTTGAATGGACAGGGAGAAACTATGGCTACACCTTC. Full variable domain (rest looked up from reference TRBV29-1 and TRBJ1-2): SAVISQKPSRDICQRGTSLTIQCQVDSQVTMMFWYRQQPGQSLTLIATANQGSEATYESGFVIDKFPISRPNLTFSTLTVSNMSPEDSSIYLCSVEWTGRNYGYTFGSGTRLTVV.

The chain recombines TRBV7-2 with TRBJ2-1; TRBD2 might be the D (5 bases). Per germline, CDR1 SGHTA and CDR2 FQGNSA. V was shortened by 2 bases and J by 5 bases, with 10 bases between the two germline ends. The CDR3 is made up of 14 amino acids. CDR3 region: CASSLLGLHNEQFF. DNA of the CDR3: TGTGCCAGCAGCTTACTAGGACTTCACAATGAGCAGTTCTTC. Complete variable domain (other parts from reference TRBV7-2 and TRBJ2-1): GAGVSQSPSNKVTEKGKDVELRCDPISGHTALYWYRQSLGQGLEFLIYFQGNSAPDKSGLPSDRFSAERTGGSVSTLTIQRTQQEDSAVYLCASSLLGLHNEQFFGPGTRLTVL.

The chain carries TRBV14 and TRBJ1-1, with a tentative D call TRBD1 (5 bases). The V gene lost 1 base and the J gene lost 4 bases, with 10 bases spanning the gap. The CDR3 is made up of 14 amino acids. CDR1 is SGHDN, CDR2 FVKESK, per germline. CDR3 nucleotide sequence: TGTGCCAGCAGCCAAGCAGGGTTTGGCACTGAAGCTTTCTTT. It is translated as CASSQAGFGTEAFF.

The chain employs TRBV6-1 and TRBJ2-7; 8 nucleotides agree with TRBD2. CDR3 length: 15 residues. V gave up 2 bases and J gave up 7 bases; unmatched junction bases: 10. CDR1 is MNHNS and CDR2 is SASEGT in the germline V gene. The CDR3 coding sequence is TGTGCCAGCAGTGAACGGAGCGGGGGACCCGGAGAGCAGTACTTC. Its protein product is CASSERSGGPGEQYF.

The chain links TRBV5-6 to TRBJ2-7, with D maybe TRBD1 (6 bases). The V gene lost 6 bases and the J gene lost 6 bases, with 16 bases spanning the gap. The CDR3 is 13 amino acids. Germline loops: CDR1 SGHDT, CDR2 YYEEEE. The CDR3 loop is CASTLVKGGEQYF. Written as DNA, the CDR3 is TGTGCCAGCACCCTTGTGAAAGGGGGCGAGCAGTACTTC.

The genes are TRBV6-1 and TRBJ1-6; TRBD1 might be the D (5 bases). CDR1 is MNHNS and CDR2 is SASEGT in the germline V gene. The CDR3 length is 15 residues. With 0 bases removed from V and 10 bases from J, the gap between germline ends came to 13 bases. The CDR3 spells CASSEAQGSGSPLHF. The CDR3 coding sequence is TGTGCCAGCAGTGAAGCTCAGGGTTCGGGCTCACCCCTCCACTTT.

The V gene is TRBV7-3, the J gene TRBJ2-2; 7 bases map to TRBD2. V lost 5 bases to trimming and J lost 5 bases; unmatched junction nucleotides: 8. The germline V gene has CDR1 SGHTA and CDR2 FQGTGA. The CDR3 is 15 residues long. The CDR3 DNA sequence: TGTGCCAGCAGCCGGGAGGTCTTACCTACCGGGGAGCTGTTTTTT. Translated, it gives CASSREVLPTGELFF.

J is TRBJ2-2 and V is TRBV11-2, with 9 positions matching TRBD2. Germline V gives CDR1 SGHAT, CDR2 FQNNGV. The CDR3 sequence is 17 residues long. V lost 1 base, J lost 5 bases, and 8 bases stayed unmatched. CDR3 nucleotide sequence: TGTGCCAGCAGCTTAGTTCGCGGGGGGGCCAGGACCGGGGAGCTGTTTTTT. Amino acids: CASSLVRGGARTGELFF. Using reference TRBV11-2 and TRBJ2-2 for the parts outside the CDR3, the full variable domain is EAGVAQSPRYKIIEKRQSVAFWCNPISGHATLYWYQQILGQGPKLLIQFQNNGVVDDSQLPKDRFSAERLKGVDSTLKIQPAKLEDSAVYLCASSLVRGGARTGELFFGEGSRLTVL.

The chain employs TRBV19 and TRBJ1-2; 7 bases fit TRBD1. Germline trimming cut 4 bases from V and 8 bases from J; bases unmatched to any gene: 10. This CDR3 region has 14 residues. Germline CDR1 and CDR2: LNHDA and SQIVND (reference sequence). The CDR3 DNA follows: TGTGCCAGTAGTACCCTAAACAGGGGTGGCGGCTACACCTTC. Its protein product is CASSTLNRGGGYTF.

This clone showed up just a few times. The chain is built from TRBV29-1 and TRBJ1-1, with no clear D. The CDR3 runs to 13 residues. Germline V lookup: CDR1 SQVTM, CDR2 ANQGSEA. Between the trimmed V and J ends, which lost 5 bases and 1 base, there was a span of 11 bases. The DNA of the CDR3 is TGCAGCGTTACGGGCGCGGGGAACACTGAAGCTTTCTTT. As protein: CSVTGAGNTEAFF.

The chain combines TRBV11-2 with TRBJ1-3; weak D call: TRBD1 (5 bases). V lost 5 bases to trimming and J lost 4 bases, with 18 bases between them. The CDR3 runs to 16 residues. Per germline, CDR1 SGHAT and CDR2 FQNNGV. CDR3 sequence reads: CASSPSGTGAGNTIYF. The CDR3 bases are TGTGCCAGCAGCCCTTCGGGGACGGGAGCCGGAAACACCATATATTTT.

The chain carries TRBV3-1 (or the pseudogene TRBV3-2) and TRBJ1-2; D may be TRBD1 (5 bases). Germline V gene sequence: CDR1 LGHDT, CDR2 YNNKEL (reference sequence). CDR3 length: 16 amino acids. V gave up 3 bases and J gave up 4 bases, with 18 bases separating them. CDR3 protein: CASSHRLGGSGYGYTF. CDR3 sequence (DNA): TGTGCCAGCAGCCATAGGCTCGGGGGTTCCGGCTATGGCTACACCTTC.

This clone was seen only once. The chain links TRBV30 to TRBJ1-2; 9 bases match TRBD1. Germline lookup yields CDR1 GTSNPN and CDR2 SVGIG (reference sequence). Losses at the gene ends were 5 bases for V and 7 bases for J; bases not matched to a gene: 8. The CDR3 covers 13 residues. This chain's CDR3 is CAWERQGVLGYTF. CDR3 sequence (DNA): TGTGCCTGGGAAAGACAGGGGGTTCTTGGCTACACCTTC.

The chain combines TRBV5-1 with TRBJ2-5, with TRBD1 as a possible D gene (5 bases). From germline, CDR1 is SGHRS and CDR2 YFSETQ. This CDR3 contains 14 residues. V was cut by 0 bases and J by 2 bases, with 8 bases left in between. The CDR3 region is CASSLETGQETQYF. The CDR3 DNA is TGCGCCAGCAGCTTGGAAACAGGTCAAGAGACCCAGTACTTC. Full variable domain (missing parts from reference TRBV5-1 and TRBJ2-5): KAGVTQTPRYLIKTRGQQVTLSCSPISGHRSVSWYQQTPGQGLQFLFEYFSETQRNKGNFPGRFSGRQFSNSRSEMNVSTLELGDSALYLCASSLETGQETQYFGPGTRLLVL.

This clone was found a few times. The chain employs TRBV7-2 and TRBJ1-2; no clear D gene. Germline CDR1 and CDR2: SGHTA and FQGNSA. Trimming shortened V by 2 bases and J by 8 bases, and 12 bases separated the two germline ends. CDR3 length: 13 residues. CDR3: CASSLREGGGYTF. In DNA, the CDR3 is TGTGCCAGCAGCTTACGGGAAGGAGGCGGCTACACCTTC.

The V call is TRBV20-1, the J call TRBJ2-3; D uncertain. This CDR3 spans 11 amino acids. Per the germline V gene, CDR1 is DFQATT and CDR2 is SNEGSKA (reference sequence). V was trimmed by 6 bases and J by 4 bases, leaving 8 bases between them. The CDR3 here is CSAGSADTQYF. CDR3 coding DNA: TGCAGTGCCGGCAGCGCAGATACGCAGTATTTT.

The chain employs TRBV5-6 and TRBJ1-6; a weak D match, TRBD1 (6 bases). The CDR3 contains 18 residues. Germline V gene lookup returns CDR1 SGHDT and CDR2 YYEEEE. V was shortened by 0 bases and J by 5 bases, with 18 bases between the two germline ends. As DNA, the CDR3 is TGTGCCAGCAGCTTGGAAACGACAGGTGGGTACGATAATTCACCCCTCCACTTT. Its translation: CASSLETTGGYDNSPLHF.

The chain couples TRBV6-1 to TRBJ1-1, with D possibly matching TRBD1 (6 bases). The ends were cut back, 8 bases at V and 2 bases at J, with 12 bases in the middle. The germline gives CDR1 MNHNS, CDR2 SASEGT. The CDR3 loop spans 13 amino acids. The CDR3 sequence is CASLHRANTEAFF. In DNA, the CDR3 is TGTGCCAGCCTTCACAGGGCAAACACTGAAGCTTTCTTT.